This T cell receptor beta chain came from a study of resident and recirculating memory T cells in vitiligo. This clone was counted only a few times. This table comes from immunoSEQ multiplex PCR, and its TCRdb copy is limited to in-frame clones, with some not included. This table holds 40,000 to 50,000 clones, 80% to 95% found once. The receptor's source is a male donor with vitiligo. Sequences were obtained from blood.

For the CDR3, the DNA is TGTGCCAGCAGTGAAGTCCGGGGGGCCTTGGAGACCCAGTACTTC. Encoded protein: CASSEVRGALETQYF. The chain carries TRBV2 and TRBJ2-5; TRBD2 is a possible D gene (7 bases). Germline values: CDR1 SNHLY, CDR2 FYNNEI. The CDR3 has 15 amino acids. V gave up 1 base and J gave up 5 bases, with 14 bases separating them.